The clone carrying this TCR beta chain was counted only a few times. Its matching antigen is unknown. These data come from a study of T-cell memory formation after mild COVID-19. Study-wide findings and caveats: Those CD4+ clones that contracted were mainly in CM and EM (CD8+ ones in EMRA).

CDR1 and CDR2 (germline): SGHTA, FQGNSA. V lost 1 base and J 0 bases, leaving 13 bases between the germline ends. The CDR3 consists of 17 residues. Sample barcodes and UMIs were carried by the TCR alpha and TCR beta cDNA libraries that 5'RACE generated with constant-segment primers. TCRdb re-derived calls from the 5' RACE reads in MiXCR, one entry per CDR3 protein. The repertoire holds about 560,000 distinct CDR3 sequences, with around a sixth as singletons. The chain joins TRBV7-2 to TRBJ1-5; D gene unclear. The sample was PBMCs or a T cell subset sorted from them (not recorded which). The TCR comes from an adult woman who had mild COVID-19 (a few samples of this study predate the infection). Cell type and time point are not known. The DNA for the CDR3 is TGTGCCAGCAGCTTAGTCAGGACGGAGTATAGCAATCAGCCCCAGCATTTT. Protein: CASSLVRTEYSNQPQHF.